This is a list of T cell receptor beta chains from one sample in a study of human thymus T cells. TCRdb's table, derived via immunoSEQ multiplex PCR, lists solely in-frame clones and lacks some. Of under 70,000 clones in the sample, 94% were seen once. The sequenced sample was blood. The receptors derive from a boy younger than two with a congenital heart defect but otherwise immunologically healthy. CDR3s include the opening cysteine and the closing phenylalanine or tryptophan. D genes are given only for firm matches. A clone size is listed for some rows: how often the clone was seen (once, few, many), or a class if it is expanded.

>TRBJ2-2|NA|NA|TRBV5-8
TGTGCCAGCAGGGGGTTCGGGGAGCTGTTTTTT
CASRGFGELFF
>TRBJ2-7|TRBD1|NA|TRBV19
TGTGCCAGTAGGTTGGGACAGGGGTCCCACGAGCAGTACTTC
CASRLGQGSHEQYF
>TRBJ2-7|NA|NA|TRBV10-3
TGTGCCATCACTGTTTCTAGCTTGGGGTCCTACGAGCAGTACTTC
CAITVSSLGSYEQYF
>TRBJ2-1|TRBD1|NA|TRBV10-3
TGTGCCATAGGGGACAGGGGGTACAATGAGCAGTTCTTC
CAIGDRGYNEQFF
>TRBJ2-7|TRBD2|NA|TRBV5-6
TGTGCCAGCAGCTTGCGCAGCGGGAGGGCCCACGACGAGCAGTACTTC
CASSLRSGRAHDEQYF
>TRBJ1-1|TRBD1|few|TRBV27
TGTGCCAGCAGTTCAGCCGGGACAGCCGATGAAGCTTTCTTT
CASSSAGTADEAFF
>TRBJ1-2|TRBD1|NA|TRBV10-3
TGTGCCATCAGGACCGACCCCGGGACAGGGAGGTATGGCTACACCTTC
CAIRTDPGTGRYGYTF
>TRBJ2-1|NA|NA|TRBV10-2
TGCGCCACACGCCAAATAGCGGTATTAGGCAATGAGCAGTTCTTC
CATRQIAVLGNEQFF
>TRBJ2-3|NA|NA|TRBV6-1
TGTGCCAGCAGTGAAGGTCGACCAGATACGCAGTATTTT
CASSEGRPDTQYF
>TRBJ1-4|NA|NA|TRBV5-4
TGTGCCAGCAGCTTGCTCGGGGGCAAGGAAAAACTGTTTTTT
CASSLLGGKEKLFF
>TRBJ2-5|NA|NA|TRBV19
TGTGCCAGTAGTAACACAGCTCAAGAGACCCAGTACTTC
CASSNTAQETQYF
>TRBJ2-5|NA|NA|TRBV7-7
TGTGCCAGCAGCTTAGAGACTTACCAAGAGACCCAGTACTTC
CASSLETYQETQYF
>TRBJ2-5|TRBD2|NA|TRBV6-5
TGTGCCAGCAGTTACGGGAGGGCCGAGACCCAGTACTTC
CASSYGRAETQYF
>TRBJ2-1|TRBD1|NA|TRBV18
TGTGCCAGCTCACCCCCCGGGACAGGGTACAATGAGCAGTTCTTC
CASSPPGTGYNEQFF
>TRBJ1-5|TRBD1|NA|TRBV7-3
TGTGCCAGCAGCTTAATGGGGCGGGACAGGGCAGATCAGCCCCAGCATTTT
CASSLMGRDRADQPQHF
>TRBJ2-7|NA|once|TRBV7-9
TGTGCCAGCAGCTTTTCAGAGTACGAGCAGTACTTC
CASSFSEYEQYF
>TRBJ1-5|NA|NA|TRBV18
TGTGCCAGCTCACCAACGGTAGATCAGCCCCAGCATTTT
CASSPTVDQPQHF
>TRBJ1-1|NA|NA|TRBV1
TGCACCAGCAGCCACCCAAAGGGTGCCGAGAGGACTGAAGCTTTCTTT
CTSSHPKGAERTEAFF
>TRBJ2-7|NA|once|TRBV28
TGTGCTTCAGGGGGGCTAGCGGTTGTTGGTTCCTACGAGCAGTACTTC
CASGGLAVVGSYEQYF
>TRBJ1-6|TRBD1|once|TRBV11-3
TGTGCCAGCAGCTTAGGGGACAGGGTCAATTCACCCCTCCACTTT
CASSLGDRVNSPLHF
>TRBJ2-7|NA|NA|TRBV7-2
TGTGCCAGCAGCTTTGCGGTCTACGAGCAGTACTTC
CASSFAVYEQYF
>TRBJ2-7|NA|NA|TRBV27
TGTGCCAGCAGTCCCCTGGCGGGCGAGGATCTCTACGAGCAGTACTTC
CASSPLAGEDLYEQYF
>TRBJ2-7|NA|NA|TRBV9
TGTGCCAGCAGCGTAGGGCAGGGGGGGTACGAGCAGTACTTC
CASSVGQGGYEQYF
>TRBJ2-7|NA|NA|TRBV7-9
TGTGCCAGCAGCTCGGAAAGGGGGAACTACTACGAGCAGTACTTC
CASSSERGNYYEQYF
>TRBJ2-7|NA|once|TRBV19
TGTGCCAGTAGGCGGGGCGCGGAGCAGTACTTC
CASRRGAEQYF
>TRBJ1-2|NA|NA|TRBV6-1
TGTGCCAGCAGTCCCCAGGGTATCCTCAACTATGGCTACACCTTC
CASSPQGILNYGYTF
>TRBJ2-2|NA|NA|TRBV21-1
TGTGCCAGCAGCGAAACCCAGGGCACCGGGGAGCTGTTTTTT
CASSETQGTGELFF
>TRBJ2-7|NA|NA|TRBV6-5
TGTGCCAGCAGTCCCGCTAGATCCTACGAGCAGTACTTC
CASSPARSYEQYF
>TRBJ1-2|TRBD1|once|TRBV5-1
TGCGCCAGCACATCCGAGGGGGCGCCCGGCTACACCTTC
CASTSEGAPGYTF
>TRBJ2-1|NA|NA|TRBV10-1
TGCGCCAGCAGGGGACTTAGTGAGCAGTTCTTC
CASRGLSEQFF
>TRBJ2-5|TRBD2|NA|TRBV14
TGTGCCAGCAGCCCGTCTGGGACTAGGAAAGAGACCCAGTACTTC
CASSPSGTRKETQYF
>TRBJ2-6|NA|NA|TRBV4-2
TGTGCCAGCAGCCAAGTAGACGGCTCTGGGGCCAACGTCCTGACTTTC
CASSQVDGSGANVLTF
>TRBJ2-5|NA|NA|TRBV7-2
TGTGCCAGCAGCTTAGAAGATGCTGGGGCGGGAGAGACCCAGTACTTC
CASSLEDAGAGETQYF
>TRBJ2-1|NA|NA|TRBV7-9
TGTGCCAGCAGCTTAGATTGGCCTACCACGAACAATGAGCAGTTCTTC
CASSLDWPTTNNEQFF
>TRBJ2-2|NA|NA|TRBV2
TGTGCCAGCAGTGAATGGGCACCCAACACCGGGGAGCTGTTTTTT
CASSEWAPNTGELFF
>TRBJ1-2|NA|once|TRBV23-1
TGCGCCAGCAGTCAACGGACCTGGGGCTACACCTTC
CASSQRTWGYTF
>TRBJ2-7|TRBD2|NA|TRBV5-1
TGCGCCAGCAGCGAGACTAGCGGGAGGGCCGAGCAGTACTTC
CASSETSGRAEQYF
>TRBJ2-7|TRBD2|NA|TRBV6-5
TGTGCCAGCAGTTACGGGACTAGCGGCTCCTACGAGCAGTACTTC
CASSYGTSGSYEQYF
>TRBJ2-7|NA|NA|TRBV5-6
TGTGCCAGCAGGGCTGCGGGATCGGGACCGACCTACGAGCAGTACTTC
CASRAAGSGPTYEQYF